These T cell receptor beta chains were read from a single sample in a study of OX40 agonist ivuxolimab in advanced cancers. Profiled with immunoSEQ multiplex PCR; TCRdb holds only in-frame clones, not every one. This sample yields tens of thousands of clones, of which approximately 90% are seen a single time; less than 1.1% belongs to the top ten. The sample in question was CD4+ or CD8+ T cells sorted from blood, obtained in a trial of the OX40 agonist ivuxolimab. Every receptor here comes from an adult with an advanced solid tumor such as melanoma, head and neck, liver or kidney cancer. The CDR3 runs from the conserved cysteine through the conserved F or W. The D gene is left open where the match is weak. Clone sizes are given selectively: once, few, many, or a class where the clone is expanded.

CDR3 protein: CASSPLMSSGNTIYF; CDR3 DNA: TGTGCCAGCTCACCACTGATGTCTTCTGGAAACACCATATATTTT; J gene: TRBJ1-3; clone size: NA; V gene: TRBV18; D gene: NA
CDR3 protein: CASRGGGNFSPQHF; CDR3 DNA: TGTGCCAGCAGAGGGGGCGGTAACTTTTCGCCCCAGCATTTT; J gene: TRBJ1-5; clone size: few; V gene: TRBV5-6; D gene: TRBD1
CDR3 protein: CASSSGGVGEKLFF; CDR3 DNA: TGTGCCAGCAGTTCAGGGGGCGTGGGTGAAAAACTGTTTTTT; J gene: TRBJ1-4; clone size: NA; V gene: TRBV6-1; D gene: TRBD1
CDR3 protein: CAISPHQGTYEQYF; CDR3 DNA: TGTGCCATCTCCCCCCACCAAGGGACCTACGAGCAGTACTTC; J gene: TRBJ2-7; clone size: NA; V gene: TRBV28; D gene: NA
CDR3 protein: CASSLARGVSTEAFF; CDR3 DNA: TGTGCCAGCAGCTTAGCGCGGGGAGTCAGCACTGAAGCTTTCTTT; J gene: TRBJ1-1; clone size: NA; V gene: TRBV7-8; D gene: NA
CDR3 protein: CASSSFGASGSYEQYF; CDR3 DNA: TGTGCCAGCAGTTCCTTTGGGGCTAGCGGGTCCTACGAGCAGTACTTC; J gene: TRBJ2-7; clone size: NA; V gene: TRBV27; D gene: TRBD2
CDR3 protein: CASSMSRIGINEQFF; CDR3 DNA: TGTGCCAGTAGTATGTCGCGGATCGGAATCAATGAGCAGTTCTTC; J gene: TRBJ2-1; clone size: once; V gene: TRBV19; D gene: NA
CDR3 protein: CASSLAGWGSTDTQYF; CDR3 DNA: TGTGCCAGCAGTTTAGCGGGATGGGGGAGCACAGATACGCAGTATTTT; J gene: TRBJ2-3; clone size: NA; V gene: TRBV7-6; D gene: TRBD2
CDR3 protein: CASSRFTDQETQYF; CDR3 DNA: TGTGCCAGCAGTCGCTTCACAGATCAAGAGACCCAGTACTTC; J gene: TRBJ2-5; clone size: NA; V gene: TRBV6-5; D gene: NA
CDR3 protein: CASSFDISTDTQYF; CDR3 DNA: TGTGCCAGCAGCTTCGACATTAGCACAGATACGCAGTATTTT; J gene: TRBJ2-3; clone size: NA; V gene: TRBV4-2; D gene: NA
CDR3 protein: CASSQELWGAGNTIYF; CDR3 DNA: TGTGCCAGCAGCCAAGAACTCTGGGGGGCTGGAAACACCATATATTTT; J gene: TRBJ1-3; clone size: NA; V gene: TRBV14; D gene: NA
CDR3 protein: CASSVEQGARSGANVLTF; CDR3 DNA: TGTGCCAGCAGCGTAGAACAGGGGGCGCGGTCTGGGGCCAACGTCCTGACTTTC; J gene: TRBJ2-6; clone size: NA; V gene: TRBV9; D gene: TRBD1
CDR3 protein: CASSLSGQSTGELFF; CDR3 DNA: TGTGCCAGCAGCTTATCGGGACAGAGCACCGGGGAGCTGTTTTTT; J gene: TRBJ2-2; clone size: NA; V gene: TRBV11-3; D gene: TRBD1
CDR3 protein: CASSLDRTGFNEQYF; CDR3 DNA: TGTGCCAGCAGCTTGGATCGGACAGGGTTCAACGAGCAGTACTTC; J gene: TRBJ2-7; clone size: NA; V gene: TRBV11-1; D gene: TRBD1
CDR3 protein: CASSQDRKKLFF; CDR3 DNA: TGCGCCAGCAGCCAAGACAGAAAAAAACTGTTTTTT; J gene: TRBJ1-4; clone size: NA; V gene: TRBV4-3; D gene: NA
CDR3 protein: CASSGPGQTNEKLFF; CDR3 DNA: TGTGCCAGCAGCGGTCCAGGGCAAACTAATGAAAAACTGTTTTTT; J gene: TRBJ1-4; clone size: NA; V gene: TRBV9; D gene: NA
CDR3 protein: CASSEMRQSSYEQYF; CDR3 DNA: TGTGCCAGCAGTGAAATGAGACAGAGCTCCTACGAGCAGTACTTC; J gene: TRBJ2-7; clone size: NA; V gene: TRBV6-1; D gene: NA
CDR3 protein: CASSPGTLNEQFF; CDR3 DNA: TGCGCCAGCAGCCCCGGGACGCTCAATGAGCAGTTCTTC; J gene: TRBJ2-1; clone size: once; V gene: TRBV4-3; D gene: NA
CDR3 protein: CASRGGLAGGPTDTQYF; CDR3 DNA: TGCGCCAGCAGGGGGGGACTAGCGGGAGGGCCGACAGATACGCAGTATTTT; J gene: TRBJ2-3; clone size: NA; V gene: TRBV5-1; D gene: TRBD2
CDR3 protein: CAISDGGEKLFF; CDR3 DNA: TGTGCCATCAGTGACGGAGGGGAAAAACTGTTTTTT; J gene: TRBJ1-4; clone size: NA; V gene: TRBV10-3; D gene: NA
CDR3 protein: CASSNQGGEKLFF; CDR3 DNA: TGTGCCAGCTCAAATCAAGGGGGGGAAAAACTGTTTTTT; J gene: TRBJ1-4; clone size: once; V gene: TRBV27; D gene: NA
CDR3 protein: CSVELVAGEREQYF; CDR3 DNA: TGCAGCGTTGAATTGGTAGCGGGAGAGCGCGAGCAGTACTTC; J gene: TRBJ2-7; clone size: NA; V gene: TRBV29-1; D gene: TRBD2